The rows below give T cell receptor beta chains drawn from one sample of a study of blood T cell repertoires in COVID-19. Data came from immunoSEQ multiplex PCR; TCRdb stores just in-frame clones and leaves some out. In the table there are some 130,000 clones, approximately 89% of which are singletons. Material: peripheral blood. Every receptor here comes from a woman aged 55-69 years with acute or convalescent COVID-19. Both conserved end residues are part of each CDR3. The order of the fields is D gene, V gene, clone size, J gene, CDR3 DNA, CDR3 protein. A D gene is named only where the DNA matches it firmly. Expanded clones get a size class; other rows say once, few or many, or leave the size out.

NA,TRBV2,NA,TRBJ2-7,TGTGCCAGCAGAGAGTCCTACGAGCAGTACTTC,CASRESYEQYF
NA,TRBV15,NA,TRBJ2-3,TGTGCCACCAAGGATGGAGCCCTCTCTTTCACAGATACGCAGTATTTT,CATKDGALSFTDTQYF
TRBD2,TRBV9,once,TRBJ2-5,TGTGCCAGCAGCGTCTTAGCGGGAGGAATCCAAGAGACCCAGTACTTC,CASSVLAGGIQETQYF
TRBD1,TRBV2,NA,TRBJ2-4,TGTGCCAGCAGCCCAGACAGGGAGAACATTCAGTACTTC,CASSPDRENIQYF
NA,TRBV14,NA,TRBJ1-4,TGTGCCAGCAGTCAAGGGAGCTGGGATGAAAAACTGTTTTTT,CASSQGSWDEKLFF
NA,TRBV5-1,NA,TRBJ2-3,TGCGCCAGCAGCTTCGGTGAGGACACAGATACGCAGTATTTT,CASSFGEDTDTQYF
NA,TRBV19,NA,TRBJ2-2,TGTGCCAGTACCACGGTCACCGGGGAGCTGTTTTTT,CASTTVTGELFF
NA,TRBV28,NA,TRBJ1-2,TGTGCCAGCAGTCAGAAGGGGTATGGCTACACCTTC,CASSQKGYGYTF
TRBD1,TRBV5-4,NA,TRBJ1-1,TGTGCCAGCAGCTTAGGGACAGGGGGCTGGGGCACTGAAGCTTTCTTT,CASSLGTGGWGTEAFF
TRBD2,TRBV5-1,NA,TRBJ2-6,TGCGCCAGCAGCGCCGGACTAGCCCTGCTGACTGGGGCCAACGTCCTGACTTTC,CASSAGLALLTGANVLTF
TRBD2,TRBV28,NA,TRBJ2-3,TGTGCCAGCAAAACGGGAGGGTCGACAGATACGCAGTATTTT,CASKTGGSTDTQYF